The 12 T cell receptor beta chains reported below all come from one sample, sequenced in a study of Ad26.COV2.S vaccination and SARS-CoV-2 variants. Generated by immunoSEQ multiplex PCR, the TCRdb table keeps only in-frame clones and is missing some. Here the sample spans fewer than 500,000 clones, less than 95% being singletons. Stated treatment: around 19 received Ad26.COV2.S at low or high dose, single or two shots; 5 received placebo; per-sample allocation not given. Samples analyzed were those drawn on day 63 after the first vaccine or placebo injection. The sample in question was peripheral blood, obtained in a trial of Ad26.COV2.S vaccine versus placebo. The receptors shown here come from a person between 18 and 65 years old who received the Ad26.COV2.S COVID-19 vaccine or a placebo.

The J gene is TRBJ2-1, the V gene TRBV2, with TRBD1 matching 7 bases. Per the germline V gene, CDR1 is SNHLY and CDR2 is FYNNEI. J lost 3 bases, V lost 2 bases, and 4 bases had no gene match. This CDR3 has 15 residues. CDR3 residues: CASSEKGAHYNEQFF. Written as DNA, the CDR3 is TGTGCCAGCAGTGAAAAGGGGGCACACTACAATGAGCAGTTCTTC.

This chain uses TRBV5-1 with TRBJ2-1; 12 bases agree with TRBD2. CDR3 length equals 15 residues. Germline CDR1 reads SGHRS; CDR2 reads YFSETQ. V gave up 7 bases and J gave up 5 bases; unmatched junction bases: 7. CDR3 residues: CASRGTSGSHNEQFF. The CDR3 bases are TGCGCCAGCCGCGGGACTAGCGGGTCTCACAATGAGCAGTTCTTC.

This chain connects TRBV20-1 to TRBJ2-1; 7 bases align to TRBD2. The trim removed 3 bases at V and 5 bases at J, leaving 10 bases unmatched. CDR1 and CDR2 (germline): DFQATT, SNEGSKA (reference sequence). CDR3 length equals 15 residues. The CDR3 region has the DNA TGCAGTGCTAGTCCGCGGGAGAGGTCCCACAATGAGCAGTTCTTC. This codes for CSASPRERSHNEQFF.

CDR3: CASSSTQGRVGQPQHF. CDR3 DNA sequence: TGTGCCAGCAGTTCAACACAGGGGCGGGTAGGGCAGCCCCAGCATTTT. The chain couples TRBV28 to TRBJ1-5; 7 bases fit TRBD1. CDR3 size: 16 residues. V shed 4 bases, J shed 7 bases, and the junction held 13 bases outside the gene matches. Germline CDR1 is MDHEN and CDR2 is SYDVKM.

CDR3 DNA: TGTGCCAGCAGCTTAGACAGGGGAGCTGAAGCTTTCTTT. This translates into CASSLDRGAEAFF. The chain combines TRBV11-3 with TRBJ1-1; tentative D call: TRBD1 (6 bases). Germline V CDR1 and CDR2: SGHNT, YENEEA. The CDR3 has 13 residues. Trimming cost V 0 bases and J 6 bases, with 8 bases left between them.

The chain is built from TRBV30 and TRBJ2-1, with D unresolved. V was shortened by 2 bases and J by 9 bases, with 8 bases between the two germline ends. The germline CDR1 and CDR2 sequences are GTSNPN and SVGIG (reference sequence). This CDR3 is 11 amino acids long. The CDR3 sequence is CAWSSPVEQFF. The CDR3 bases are TGTGCCTGGAGTTCTCCCGTTGAGCAGTTCTTC.

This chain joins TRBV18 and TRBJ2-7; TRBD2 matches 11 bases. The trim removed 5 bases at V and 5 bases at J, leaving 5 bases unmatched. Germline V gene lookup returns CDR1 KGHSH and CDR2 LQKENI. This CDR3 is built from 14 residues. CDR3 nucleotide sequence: TGTGCCAGCTCAGCACTAGCGGGAGATCACGAGCAGTACTTC. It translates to CASSALAGDHEQYF.

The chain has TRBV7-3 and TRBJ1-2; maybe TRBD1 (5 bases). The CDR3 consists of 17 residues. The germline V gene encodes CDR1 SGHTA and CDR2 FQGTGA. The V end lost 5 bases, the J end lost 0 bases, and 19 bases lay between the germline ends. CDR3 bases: TGTGCCAGCAGCCCGACCGGACACCCGGCCCCTAACTATGGCTACACCTTC. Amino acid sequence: CASSPTGHPAPNYGYTF. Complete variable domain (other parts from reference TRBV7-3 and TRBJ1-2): GAGVSQTPSNKVTEKGKYVELRCDPISGHTALYWYRQSLGQGPEFLIYFQGTGAADDSGLPNDRFFAVRPEGSVSTLKIQRTERGDSAVYLCASSPTGHPAPNYGYTFGSGTRLTVV.

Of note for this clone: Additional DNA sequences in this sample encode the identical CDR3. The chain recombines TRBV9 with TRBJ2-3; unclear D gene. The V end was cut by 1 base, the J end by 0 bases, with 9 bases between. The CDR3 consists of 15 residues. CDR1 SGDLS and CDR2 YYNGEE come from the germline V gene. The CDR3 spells CASSVSGTSTDTQYF. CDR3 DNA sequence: TGTGCCAGCAGCGTAAGTGGCACCAGCACAGATACGCAGTATTTT.

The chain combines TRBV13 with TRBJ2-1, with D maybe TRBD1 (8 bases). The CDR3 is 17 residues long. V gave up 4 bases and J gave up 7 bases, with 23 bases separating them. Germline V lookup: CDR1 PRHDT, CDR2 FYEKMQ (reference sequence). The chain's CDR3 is CASSSQGGVGRGNEQFF. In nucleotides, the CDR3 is TGTGCCAGCAGCTCACAGGGGGGGGTCGGAAGAGGGAATGAGCAGTTCTTC.

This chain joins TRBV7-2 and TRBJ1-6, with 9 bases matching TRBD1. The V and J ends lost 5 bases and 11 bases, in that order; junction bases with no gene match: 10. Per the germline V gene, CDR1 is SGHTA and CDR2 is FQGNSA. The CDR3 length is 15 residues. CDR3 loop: CASSQWDRDFPPLHF. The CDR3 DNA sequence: TGTGCCAGCAGCCAATGGGACAGGGATTTTCCACCCCTCCACTTT.

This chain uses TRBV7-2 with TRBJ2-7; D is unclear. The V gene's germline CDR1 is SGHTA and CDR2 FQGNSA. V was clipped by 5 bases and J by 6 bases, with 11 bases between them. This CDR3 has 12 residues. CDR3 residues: CASSPGTSEQYF. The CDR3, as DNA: TGTGCCAGCAGCCCGGGTACGAGCGAGCAGTACTTC.